This entry lists 10 T cell receptor beta chains sequenced from one sample in a study of T-cell reconstitution after alpha-beta-depleted transplantation in children. As it was prepared, the TCRbeta library received unique molecular identifiers. TCRdb recomputed calls from the PCR reads with MiXCR, one row per CDR3 protein. The table has hundreds of thousands of distinct CDR3 sequences, around 17% seen once. The specimen comprised PBMCs from the stem cell graft donor, sampled from the stem cell graft. The receptors were gathered from a human donor who donated a stem cell graft to a child with acute lymphoblastic leukemia.

This chain connects TRBV12-3 or TRBV12-4 to TRBJ1-2; D uncertain. V was pared by 6 bases and J by 1 base, with 9 bases between. The CDR3 has 13 amino acids. For the CDR3, the DNA is TGTGCCAGCAGGCCAAACTTTAACTATGGCTACACCTTC. It encodes CASRPNFNYGYTF.

The gene calls are TRBV7-6 and TRBJ2-3; TRBD1 is a possible D gene (5 bases). Germline CDR1 reads SGHVS; CDR2 reads FNYEAQ. This CDR3 has 14 amino acids. The V end was cut by 1 base, the J end by 4 bases, with 9 bases between. The CDR3 loop reads CASSLGGGSDTQYF. The CDR3 nucleotides read TGTGCCAGCAGCTTAGGGGGCGGTTCAGATACGCAGTATTTT. Full variable domain (remainder filled in from reference TRBV7-6 and TRBJ2-3): GAGVSQSPRYKVTKRGQDVALRCDPISGHVSLYWYRQALGQGPEFLTYFNYEAQQDKSGLPNDRFSAERPEGSISTLTIQRTEQRDSAMYRCASSLGGGSDTQYFGPGTRLTVL.

The chain combines TRBV5-1 with TRBJ2-7; 7 positions match TRBD1. CDR1 SGHRS and CDR2 YFSETQ come from the germline V gene. CDR3 size: 15 residues. The trim removed 2 bases at V and 0 bases at J, leaving 5 bases unmatched. CDR3 sequence (DNA): TGCGCCAGCAGCTTCTTAGGGGGCGCCTCCTACGAGCAGTACTTC. As protein: CASSFLGGASYEQYF.

This clonotype was counted only a few times. V gene TRBV20-1 combines with J gene TRBJ1-5; D is undetermined. The CDR3 runs 12 residues. Germline V gene lookup returns CDR1 DFQATT and CDR2 SNEGSKA (reference sequence). V was clipped by 6 bases and J by 0 bases, with 6 bases between them. Here the CDR3 DNA reads TGCAGTGCCTCGAATAGCAATCAGCCCCAGCATTTT. Its translation: CSASNSNQPQHF.

This chain uses TRBV4-1 with TRBJ2-7; D possibly corresponds to TRBD2 (5 bases). The CDR3 loop spans 17 amino acids. Germline CDR1 reads MGHRA; CDR2 reads YSYEKL. V lost 5 bases to trimming and J lost 5 bases, with 25 bases between them. The CDR3, as DNA: TGCGCCAGCAGCGTTCACCCTAGCAAGCCTGAGCCCGACGAGCAGTACTTC. Encoded protein: CASSVHPSKPEPDEQYF.

This clonotype was observed a handful of times. This rearrangement joins TRBV4-1 to TRBJ1-2; no clear D gene. The CDR3 is made up of 16 amino acids. From germline, CDR1 is MGHRA and CDR2 YSYEKL. Trimming took off 2 bases at V and 6 bases at J, with 19 bases between the two ends. The CDR3 region is CASSQYLAGARHGYTF. In DNA form, the CDR3 reads TGCGCCAGCAGCCAATACCTGGCGGGAGCCCGACATGGCTACACCTTC.

This clonotype has only a few counts. The V and J genes are TRBV27 and TRBJ2-2, with D perhaps given as TRBD1 or TRBD2 (5 bases each). Per the germline V gene, CDR1 is MNHEY and CDR2 is SMNVEV (reference sequence). V lost 5 bases and J 7 bases, leaving 20 bases between the germline ends. The CDR3 extends over 16 amino acids. The CDR3 DNA is TGTGCCAGCAGTACCCCTTTGGTTTGGGGGAACGGGGAGCTGTTTTTT. The encoded protein is CASSTPLVWGNGELFF.

The J gene is TRBJ2-7, the V gene TRBV5-1; 9 bases map to TRBD1. The germline V gene encodes CDR1 SGHRS and CDR2 YFSETQ. This CDR3 has 15 amino acids. Germline trimming cut 4 bases from V and 2 bases from J; bases unmatched to any gene: 7. CDR3 DNA: TGCGCCAGCAGCGCCACCGGGACAGGGCCCTACGAGCAGTACTTC. This sequence encodes CASSATGTGPYEQYF.

The V call is TRBV12-3 or TRBV12-4, the J call TRBJ2-2; no definite D call. Trimming cost V 1 base and J 0 bases, with 6 bases left between them. This CDR3 has 15 amino acids. The CDR3 loop is CASSLVTTNTGELFF. In nucleotides, the CDR3 is TGTGCCAGCAGTTTAGTAACAACGAACACCGGGGAGCTGTTTTTT.

This clonotype was observed a few times. The rearrangement links TRBV20-1 to TRBJ2-1, with D possibly being TRBD1 or TRBD2 (5 bases each). The CDR3 covers 15 residues. Trimming shortened V by 3 bases and J by 0 bases, and 12 bases separated the two germline ends. Germline-derived CDR1 and CDR2 are DFQATT and SNEGSKA (reference sequence). The CDR3 DNA sequence: TGCAGTGCTAGTAATCCGGGGACCTCCTACAATGAGCAGTTCTTC. This translates into CSASNPGTSYNEQFF.